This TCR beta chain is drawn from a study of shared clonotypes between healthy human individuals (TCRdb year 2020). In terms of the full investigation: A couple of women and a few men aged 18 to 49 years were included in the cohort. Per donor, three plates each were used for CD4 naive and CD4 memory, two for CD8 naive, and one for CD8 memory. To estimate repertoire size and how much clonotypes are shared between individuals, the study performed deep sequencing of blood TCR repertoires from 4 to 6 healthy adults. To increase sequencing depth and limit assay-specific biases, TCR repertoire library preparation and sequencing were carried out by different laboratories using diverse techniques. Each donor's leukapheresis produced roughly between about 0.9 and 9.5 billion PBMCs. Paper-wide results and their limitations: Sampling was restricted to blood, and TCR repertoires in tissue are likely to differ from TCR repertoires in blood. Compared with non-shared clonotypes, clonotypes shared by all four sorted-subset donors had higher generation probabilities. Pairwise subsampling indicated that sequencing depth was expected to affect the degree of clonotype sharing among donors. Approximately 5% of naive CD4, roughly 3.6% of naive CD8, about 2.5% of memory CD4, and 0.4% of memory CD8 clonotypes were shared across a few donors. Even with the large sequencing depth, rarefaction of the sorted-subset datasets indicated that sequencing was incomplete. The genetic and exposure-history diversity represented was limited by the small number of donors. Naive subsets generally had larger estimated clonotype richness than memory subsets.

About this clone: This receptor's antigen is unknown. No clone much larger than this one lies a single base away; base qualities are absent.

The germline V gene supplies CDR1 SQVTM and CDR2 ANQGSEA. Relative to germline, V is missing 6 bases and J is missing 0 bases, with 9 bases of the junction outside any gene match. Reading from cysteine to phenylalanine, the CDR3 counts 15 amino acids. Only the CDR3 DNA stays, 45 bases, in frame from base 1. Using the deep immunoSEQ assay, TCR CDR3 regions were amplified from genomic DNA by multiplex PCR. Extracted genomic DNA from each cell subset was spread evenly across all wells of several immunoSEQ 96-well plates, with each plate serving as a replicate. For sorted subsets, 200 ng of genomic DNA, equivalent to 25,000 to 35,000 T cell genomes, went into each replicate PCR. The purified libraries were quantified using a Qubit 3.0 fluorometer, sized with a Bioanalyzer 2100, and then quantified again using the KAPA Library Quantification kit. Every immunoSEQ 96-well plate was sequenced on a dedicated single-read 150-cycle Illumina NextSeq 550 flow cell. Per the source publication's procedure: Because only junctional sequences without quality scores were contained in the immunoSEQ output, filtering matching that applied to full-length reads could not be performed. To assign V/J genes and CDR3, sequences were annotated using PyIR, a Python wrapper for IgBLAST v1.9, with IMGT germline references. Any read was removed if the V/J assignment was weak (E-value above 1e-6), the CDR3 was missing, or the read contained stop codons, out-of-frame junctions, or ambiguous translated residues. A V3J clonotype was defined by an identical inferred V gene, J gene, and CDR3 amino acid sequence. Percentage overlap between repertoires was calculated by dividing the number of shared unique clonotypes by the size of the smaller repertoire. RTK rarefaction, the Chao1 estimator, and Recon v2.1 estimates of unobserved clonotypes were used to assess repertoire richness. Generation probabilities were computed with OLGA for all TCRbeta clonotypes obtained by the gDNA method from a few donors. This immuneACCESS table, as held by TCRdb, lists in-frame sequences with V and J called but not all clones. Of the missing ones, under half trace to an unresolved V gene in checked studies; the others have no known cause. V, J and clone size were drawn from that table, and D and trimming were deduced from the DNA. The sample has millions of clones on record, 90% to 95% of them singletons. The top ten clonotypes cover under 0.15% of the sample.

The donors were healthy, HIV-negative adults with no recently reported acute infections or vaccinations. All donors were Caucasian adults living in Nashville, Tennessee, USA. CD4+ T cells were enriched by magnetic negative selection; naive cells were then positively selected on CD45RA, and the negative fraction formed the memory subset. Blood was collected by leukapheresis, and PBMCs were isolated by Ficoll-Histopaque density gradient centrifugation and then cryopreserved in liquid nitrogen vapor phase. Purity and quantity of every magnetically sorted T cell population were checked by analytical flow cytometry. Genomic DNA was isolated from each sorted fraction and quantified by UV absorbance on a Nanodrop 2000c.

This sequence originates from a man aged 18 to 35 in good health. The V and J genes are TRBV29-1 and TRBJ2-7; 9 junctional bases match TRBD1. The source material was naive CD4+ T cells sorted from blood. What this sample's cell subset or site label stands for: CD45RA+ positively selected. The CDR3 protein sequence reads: CSVEGTGPSSYEQYF. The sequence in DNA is TGCAGCGTGGAGGGGACAGGGCCAAGCTCCTACGAGCAGTACTTC.